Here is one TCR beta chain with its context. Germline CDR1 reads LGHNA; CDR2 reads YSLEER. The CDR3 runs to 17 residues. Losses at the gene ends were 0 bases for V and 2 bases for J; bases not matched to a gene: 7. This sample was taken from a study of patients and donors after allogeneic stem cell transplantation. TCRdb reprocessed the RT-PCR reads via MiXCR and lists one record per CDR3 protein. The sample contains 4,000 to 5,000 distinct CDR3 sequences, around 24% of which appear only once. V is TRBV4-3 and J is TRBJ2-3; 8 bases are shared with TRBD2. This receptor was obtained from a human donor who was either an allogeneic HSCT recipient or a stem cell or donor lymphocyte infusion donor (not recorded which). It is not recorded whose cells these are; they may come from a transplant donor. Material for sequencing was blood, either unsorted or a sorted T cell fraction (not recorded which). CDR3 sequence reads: CASSQDNAGGNTDTQYF. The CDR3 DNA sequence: TGCGCCAGCAGCCAAGATAATGCGGGGGGTAACACAGATACGCAGTATTTT.